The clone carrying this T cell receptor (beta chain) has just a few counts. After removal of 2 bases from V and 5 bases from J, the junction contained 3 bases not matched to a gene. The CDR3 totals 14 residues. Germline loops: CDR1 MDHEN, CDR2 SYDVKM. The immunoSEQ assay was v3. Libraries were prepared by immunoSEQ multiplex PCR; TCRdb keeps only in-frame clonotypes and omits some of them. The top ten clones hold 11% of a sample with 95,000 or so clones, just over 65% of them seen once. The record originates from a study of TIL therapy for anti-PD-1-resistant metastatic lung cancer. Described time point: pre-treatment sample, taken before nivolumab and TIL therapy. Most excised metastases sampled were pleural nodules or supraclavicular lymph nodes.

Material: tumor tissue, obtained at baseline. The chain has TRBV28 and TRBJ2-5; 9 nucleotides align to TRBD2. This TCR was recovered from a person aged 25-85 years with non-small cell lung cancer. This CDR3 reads CASSLAGGRETQYF. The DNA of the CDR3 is TGTGCCAGCAGTTTAGCGGGGGGGCGTGAGACCCAGTACTTC.